The clone carrying this T cell receptor (beta chain) was observed a handful of times. The antigen is undetermined. Each CDR3 protein gets one entry after TCRdb re-called the 5' RACE reads with MiXCR. The sample records 150,000 to 200,000 distinct CDR3 sequences, 14% being singletons. These data belong to a study of T-cell memory formation after mild COVID-19. Study details: The two donors had largely donor-specific TCR clusters. Study-wide results and caveats: Shrinking CD4+ clones resided mostly in CM and EM, and CD8+ ones in EMRA. Contracting clones from day 15 to 85 showed balanced CD4/CD8; later expanders favored CD4+.

The V end lost 4 bases, the J end lost 0 bases, and 13 bases lay between the germline ends. This CDR3 comprises 15 residues. Germline CDR1 SQVTM, CDR2 ANQGSEA. The source material was PBMCs or a T cell subset sorted from them (not recorded which). The TCR originated in an adult woman who had mild COVID-19 (a few samples of this study predate the infection). Cell type and time point are not known. This sequence joins TRBV29-1 and TRBJ2-1, with D possibly matching TRBD2 (5 bases). The CDR3 bases are TGCAGCGTTGCTGGCGGGCTCAGCTCCTACAATGAGCAGTTCTTC. Translating it yields CSVAGGLSSYNEQFF.